The 17 T cell receptor beta chains presented below share a single source sample, sequenced in a study of shared clonotypes between healthy human individuals. The assay was immunoSEQ multiplex PCR, and TCRdb's table has in-frame clones only and misses some. The sample records millions of clones, roughly 92% being singletons. Sequencing was carried out using naive CD4+ T cells sorted from blood. The sample's subset: CD45RA+ positively selected. All receptors derive from a man aged 18 to 30 in good health.

The chain uses TRBV4-3 and TRBJ2-3; TRBD2 agrees at 12 bases. The CDR3 consists of 19 residues. The ends lost 0 bases at V and 1 base at J; junction bases unmatched: 8. CDR1 is LGHNA, CDR2 YSLEER, per germline. The CDR3 protein is CASSQDLASGRAGTDTQYF. The CDR3 DNA follows: TGCGCCAGCAGCCAAGATTTGGCTAGCGGGAGGGCGGGCACAGATACGCAGTATTTT.

This clone was detected once. The chain employs TRBV7-2 and TRBJ1-1, with a possible D match to TRBD1 (6 bases). The V end lost 5 bases, the J end lost 1 base, and 11 bases lay between the germline ends. The CDR3 is made up of 14 amino acids. The germline CDR1 and CDR2 sequences are SGHTA and FQGNSA. The DNA for the CDR3 is TGTGCCAGCAGCGTACAGGGCTGGAACACTGAAGCTTTCTTT. Residues: CASSVQGWNTEAFF.

Concerning this clone: The identical CDR3 is also encoded by other nucleotide sequences in the sample. In DNA form, the CDR3 reads TGCGCCAGCAGCGCCGGACAGGGGGCAGGCAATGAGCAGTTCTTC. Its protein is CASSAGQGAGNEQFF. The V call is TRBV5-1, the J call TRBJ2-1, with 11 bases aligning to TRBD1. Trimming cost V 4 bases and J 6 bases; bases outside gene matches: 6. Germline lookup yields CDR1 SGHRS and CDR2 YFSETQ. The CDR3 length is 15 residues.

This clone was seen a single time. The chain uses TRBV6-6 and TRBJ1-6; D unresolved. The CDR3 has 15 amino acids. Between the trimmed V and J ends, which lost 6 bases and 6 bases, there was a span of 15 bases. Looked up from germline, CDR1 is MNHNY and CDR2 is SVGAGI (reference sequence). The CDR3 sequence is CASRDLYGPNSPLHF. The CDR3 nucleotides are TGTGCCAGCAGGGACCTCTATGGTCCTAATTCACCCCTCCACTTT.

V gene TRBV2 combines with J gene TRBJ2-2; D gene ambiguous. This CDR3 spans 16 amino acids. The V gene lost 1 base and the J gene lost 0 bases, with 9 bases spanning the gap. Germline CDR1 is SNHLY and CDR2 is FYNNEI. For the CDR3, the DNA is TGTGCCAGCAGTGAAGAAAGGTTGCCGAACACCGGGGAGCTGTTTTTT. Amino acids: CASSEERLPNTGELFF.

Concerning this clone itself: The identical CDR3 is also encoded by other nucleotide sequences in the sample. The rearrangement links TRBV18 to TRBJ2-5; perhaps D is TRBD1 or TRBD2 (5 bases each). The V gene's germline CDR1 is KGHSH and CDR2 LQKENI. The CDR3 covers 13 residues. Trimming cost V 6 bases and J 1 base, with 9 bases left between them. DNA of the CDR3: TGTGCCAGCTCCCGGGGCAGCCAAGAGACCCAGTACTTC. Protein product: CASSRGSQETQYF.

The V gene is TRBV5-1, the J gene TRBJ1-6; TRBD1 matches at 7 bases. V lost 4 bases, J lost 0 bases, and 7 bases stayed unmatched. The CDR3 totals 17 residues. CDR1 is SGHRS and CDR2 is YFSETQ in the germline V gene. CDR3 sequence (DNA): TGCGCCAGCAGCGACCAGGGGGGGAACTCCTATAATTCACCCCTCCACTTT. Residues: CASSDQGGNSYNSPLHF. The entire variable domain, with the rest obtained from reference TRBV5-1 and TRBJ1-6, is as follows: KAGVTQTPRYLIKTRGQQVTLSCSPISGHRSVSWYQQTPGQGLQFLFEYFSETQRNKGNFPGRFSGRQFSNSRSEMNVSTLELGDSALYLCASSDQGGNSYNSPLHFGNGTRLTVT.

V is TRBV18 and J is TRBJ1-5; D remains ambiguous. The CDR3 has 14 residues. Trimming took 3 bases from V and 4 from J, leaving 10 bases between them. Germline CDR1 and CDR2: KGHSH and LQKENI. CDR3 sequence reads: CASSPISKNQPQHF. As DNA, the CDR3 is TGTGCCAGCTCACCCATCTCTAAAAATCAGCCCCAGCATTTT.

This clone was counted a single time. The rearrangement joins TRBV20-1 to TRBJ2-7, with D uncertain. V was pared by 3 bases and J by 5 bases, with 8 bases between. This CDR3 contains 11 residues. The germline gives CDR1 DFQATT, CDR2 SNEGSKA (reference sequence). The CDR3 here is CSARLADEQYF. CDR3 DNA sequence: TGCAGTGCTAGGTTGGCCGACGAGCAGTACTTC.

The chain couples TRBV7-2 to TRBJ2-3; tentatively, D is TRBD2 (5 bases). V lost 4 bases and J 0 bases, leaving 11 bases between the germline ends. The length of the CDR3 is 15 residues. Per germline, CDR1 SGHTA and CDR2 FQGNSA. The CDR3 protein is CASSSDSSSTDTQYF. Written as DNA, the CDR3 is TGTGCCAGCAGCTCGGACTCTTCTAGCACAGATACGCAGTATTTT. The full variable domain, completed using reference TRBV7-2 and TRBJ2-3, is GAGVSQSPSNKVTEKGKDVELRCDPISGHTALYWYRQSLGQGLEFLIYFQGNSAPDKSGLPSDRFSAERTGGSVSTLTIQRTQQEDSAVYLCASSSDSSSTDTQYFGPGTRLTVL.

This clone was counted between two and nine times. The chain carries TRBV10-3 and TRBJ1-3; D might be TRBD1 (5 bases). The CDR3 is made up of 15 amino acids. Looked up from germline, CDR1 is ENHRY and CDR2 is SYGVKD. Deletions cut 8 bases from V and 2 bases from J, with 16 bases between. The CDR3 DNA sequence: TGTGCCATCGGCGGGGACGGGATGGCTGGAAACACCATATATTTT. The encoded protein is CAIGGDGMAGNTIYF.

The chain carries TRBV5-6 and TRBJ2-5; 10 bases align to TRBD1. The CDR3 length is 16 residues. V lost 4 bases to trimming and J lost 5 bases; unmatched junction nucleotides: 11. CDR1 and CDR2 (germline): SGHDT, YYEEEE. CDR3 sequence: CASSLRDRGFLETQYF. The CDR3 region has the DNA TGTGCCAGCAGCCTACGGGACAGGGGATTTTTGGAGACCCAGTACTTC.

The chain couples TRBV5-1 to TRBJ2-3, with D unclear. This CDR3 spans 15 amino acids. Trimming shortened V by 0 bases and J by 4 bases, and 12 bases separated the two germline ends. CDR1 is SGHRS and CDR2 is YFSETQ in the germline V gene. The CDR3 sequence: CASSLAAPAADTQYF. The DNA for the CDR3 is TGCGCCAGCAGCTTGGCCGCCCCCGCTGCAGATACGCAGTATTTT.

The gene calls are TRBV5-4 and TRBJ2-2; D uncertain. The V end was cut by 5 bases, the J end by 7 bases, with 15 bases between. The CDR3 extends over 14 amino acids. Germline CDR1 reads SGHNT; CDR2 reads YYREEE (reference sequence). This CDR3 reads CASREDITIGELFF. In DNA form, the CDR3 reads TGTGCCAGCAGAGAAGACATTACGATCGGGGAGCTGTTTTTT.

This clone was observed a single time. V and J are TRBV10-3 and TRBJ2-7, with 7 nucleotides matching TRBD1. Trimming removed 6 bases from V and 12 bases from J; junction bases left unmatched: 14. The CDR3 extends over 13 amino acids. The germline V gene encodes CDR1 ENHRY and CDR2 SYGVKD. CDR3 coding DNA: TGTGCCATCAGGGCCGGGACAGCCCTACGACTGTACTTC. It codes for CAIRAGTALRLYF.

This chain connects TRBV28 to TRBJ2-7; no firm D call. Trimming took off 3 bases at V and 2 bases at J, with 11 bases between the two ends. This CDR3 is built from 14 residues. CDR1 is MDHEN, CDR2 SYDVKM, per germline. In DNA, the CDR3 is TGTGCCAGCAGTTTGAAGGGTCCCCCCTACGAGCAGTACTTC. Translated, it gives CASSLKGPPYEQYF.

The rearrangement joins TRBV9 to TRBJ1-2; 8 bases agree with TRBD1. This CDR3 has 15 amino acids. The trim removed 4 bases at V and 2 bases at J, leaving 7 bases unmatched. The V gene's germline CDR1 is SGDLS and CDR2 YYNGEE. The CDR3 DNA sequence: TGTGCCAGCAGCCAAGGACAGGGCCTCAACTATGGCTACACCTTC. Its translation: CASSQGQGLNYGYTF.